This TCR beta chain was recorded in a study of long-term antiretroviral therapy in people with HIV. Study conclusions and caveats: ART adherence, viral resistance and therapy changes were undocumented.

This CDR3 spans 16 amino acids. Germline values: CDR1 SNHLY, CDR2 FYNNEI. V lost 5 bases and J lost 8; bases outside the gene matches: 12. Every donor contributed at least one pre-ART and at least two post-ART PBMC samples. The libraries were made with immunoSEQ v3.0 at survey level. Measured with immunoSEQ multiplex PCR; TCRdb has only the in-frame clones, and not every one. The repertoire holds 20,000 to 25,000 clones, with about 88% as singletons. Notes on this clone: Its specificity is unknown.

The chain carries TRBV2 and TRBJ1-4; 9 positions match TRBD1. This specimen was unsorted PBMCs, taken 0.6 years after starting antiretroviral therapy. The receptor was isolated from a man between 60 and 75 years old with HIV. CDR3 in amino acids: CASSSHAGQGVEKLFF. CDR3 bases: TGTGCCAGCAGTAGCCACGCGGGACAGGGTGTCGAAAAACTGTTTTTT.